This T cell receptor beta chain emerged from a study of T cell responses to AZD1222 COVID-19 vaccine. For the study at large: Second-dose intervals near 4 or 12 weeks were combined.

The method was immunoSEQ multiplex PCR; TCRdb's version includes in-frame clones alone and lacks a portion of them. This sample yields 85,000 to 95,000 clones, of which around 90% are seen a single time; approximately 8.7% belongs to the top ten. The V end lost 7 bases, the J end lost 6 bases, and 15 bases lay between the germline ends. Germline CDR1 is MDHEN and CDR2 is SYDVKM. The CDR3 runs to 14 residues. General study points: Donors were chiefly white British, with a greater number of females, and clonal diversity was perhaps underestimated.

Details on this clone: Antigen specificity is unknown.

The chain uses TRBV28 and TRBJ2-2; D unresolved. This specimen was peripheral blood, taken on day 0 of AZD1222 vaccination. The TCR was taken from an adult in good health. CDR3 coding DNA: TGTGCCAGCACCTCGAGCGTCAGAGCCGGGGAGCTGTTTTTT. Amino acid sequence: CASTSSVRAGELFF.